This T cell receptor beta chain was profiled in a study of cytomegalovirus exposure and HLA in healthy donors. Germline V gene data show CDR1 as SGHNT and CDR2 as YYREEE (reference sequence). V was cut by 0 bases and J by 8 bases, with 3 bases left in between. CDR3 length equals 11 residues. In regard to this clone: Its antigen remains unidentified.

The PCR was carried out with 60 Vbeta primers and 13 Jbeta primers. Sequenced by immunoSEQ multiplex PCR; TCRdb stores in-frame clones only, minus some. The profile shows 55,000 to 90,000 clones, around 78% of them singletons. Overall study findings and caveats: TCR association rates varied by HLA locus in a later analysis, with DRB1 highest and HLA-C lowest. CMV serostatus was the sole immune exposure information available. Presence/absence analysis assumed near-uniform sequencing depth across donors.

The TCR originated in a man between 50 and 59 years old in good health and CMV-seronegative. V gene TRBV5-4 combines with J gene TRBJ2-4; D gene unclear. The specimen was PBMCs. CDR3 bases: TGTGCCAGCAGCTTGGCCGACATTCAGTACTTC. Encoded protein: CASSLADIQYF.